The rows below give T cell receptor beta chains drawn from one sample of a study of T cell responses to AZD1222 COVID-19 vaccine. Clones were read by immunoSEQ multiplex PCR, and TCRdb kept only the in-frame ones, dropping some. The sample yields 80,000 to 95,000 clones, roughly 80% seen once. Specimen: peripheral blood, collected on day 0 of AZD1222 vaccination. Receptors were obtained from an adult in good health. The CDR3 runs from the conserved cysteine through the conserved F or W. The order of the fields is J gene, D gene, V gene, clone size, CDR3 DNA, CDR3 protein. D genes are given only for firm matches. A row's size may be missing; if present it is once, few, many or a size class.

j_call: TRBJ1-2
d_call: NA
v_call: TRBV27
clone_size: once
cdr3_nt: TGTGCCAGCAGTAGCCTAAGGGATGGCTACACCTTC
cdr3_aa: CASSSLRDGYTF

j_call: TRBJ1-3
d_call: NA
v_call: TRBV2
clone_size: NA
cdr3_nt: TGTGCCAGCAGTGCCGGGACTCCCCCTGGAAACACCATATATTTT
cdr3_aa: CASSAGTPPGNTIYF

j_call: TRBJ2-1
d_call: TRBD2
v_call: TRBV29-1
clone_size: NA
cdr3_nt: TGCAGCGTTGAAGGACTAGCGGGATACAATGAGCAGTTCTTC
cdr3_aa: CSVEGLAGYNEQFF

j_call: TRBJ2-5
d_call: TRBD1
v_call: TRBV11-3
clone_size: NA
cdr3_nt: TGTGCCAGCAGCTTGGACAGGGACAGTAAGACCCAGTACTTC
cdr3_aa: CASSLDRDSKTQYF

j_call: TRBJ2-6
d_call: TRBD2
v_call: TRBV13
clone_size: few
cdr3_nt: TGTGCCAGCAGCCCGGGGAGGGCGGCTGGGGCCAACGTCCTGACTTTC
cdr3_aa: CASSPGRAAGANVLTF

j_call: TRBJ2-2
d_call: NA
v_call: TRBV5-1
clone_size: once
cdr3_nt: TGCGCCAGCAGCTTGAGCAAATCGAACACCGGGGAGCTGTTTTTT
cdr3_aa: CASSLSKSNTGELFF

j_call: TRBJ2-7
d_call: TRBD1
v_call: TRBV7-2
clone_size: NA
cdr3_nt: TGTGCCAGCAGCTCCCGGACAGGGATGGGCTACGAGCAGTACTTC
cdr3_aa: CASSSRTGMGYEQYF

j_call: TRBJ2-7
d_call: NA
v_call: TRBV5-6
clone_size: NA
cdr3_nt: TGTGCCAGCAGCCGGCGGGAACGCGGCGGGGAAGAGCAGTACTTC
cdr3_aa: CASSRRERGGEEQYF

j_call: TRBJ2-2
d_call: NA
v_call: TRBV12-3/TRBV12-4
clone_size: NA
cdr3_nt: TGTGCCAGCAGTTTACGGTCAGACGGGGAGCTGTTTTTT
cdr3_aa: CASSLRSDGELFF

j_call: TRBJ1-2
d_call: TRBD1
v_call: TRBV19
clone_size: NA
cdr3_nt: TGTGCCAGTAGGGGACAGCCGGAGAGCTATGGCTACACCTTC
cdr3_aa: CASRGQPESYGYTF

j_call: TRBJ2-1
d_call: NA
v_call: TRBV5-4
clone_size: NA
cdr3_nt: TGTGCCAGCAGCTTGGTAGGCTCCTACAATGAGCAGTTCTTC
cdr3_aa: CASSLVGSYNEQFF

j_call: TRBJ1-2
d_call: NA
v_call: TRBV7-9
clone_size: NA
cdr3_nt: TGTGCCAGCAGCGCGGACACCTATGGCTACACCTTC
cdr3_aa: CASSADTYGYTF

j_call: TRBJ1-2
d_call: NA
v_call: TRBV7-9
clone_size: NA
cdr3_nt: TGTGCCAGCAGCGGTGATACAGGGAACGGCTACACCTTC
cdr3_aa: CASSGDTGNGYTF

j_call: TRBJ2-1
d_call: TRBD2
v_call: TRBV3-1/TRBV3-2
clone_size: NA
cdr3_nt: TGTGCCAGCAGCCAAGATCGGGGGGTTGAGCAGTTCTTC
cdr3_aa: CASSQDRGVEQFF

j_call: TRBJ2-1
d_call: NA
v_call: TRBV19
clone_size: NA
cdr3_nt: TGTGCCAGTAGTATCGAGGCGAGTCGGGTAGATGAGCAGTTCTTC
cdr3_aa: CASSIEASRVDEQFF

j_call: TRBJ1-3
d_call: NA
v_call: TRBV12-3/TRBV12-4
clone_size: NA
cdr3_nt: TGTGCCAGCAGTTTTACATTGGGAAACACCATATATTTT
cdr3_aa: CASSFTLGNTIYF

j_call: TRBJ2-3
d_call: NA
v_call: TRBV4-2
clone_size: NA
cdr3_nt: TGTGCCAGCAGCCAAGCTCCCCGAGAGCGCACAGATACGCAGTATTTT
cdr3_aa: CASSQAPRERTDTQYF

j_call: TRBJ2-7
d_call: NA
v_call: TRBV29-1
clone_size: NA
cdr3_nt: TGCAGCTTCAGGGGTAGCCGAAGCTCCTACGAGCAGTACTTC
cdr3_aa: CSFRGSRSSYEQYF

j_call: TRBJ2-4
d_call: NA
v_call: TRBV7-9
clone_size: NA
cdr3_nt: TGTGCCAGCAGCTCCCAAGGGCCCAAAAACATTCAGTACTTC
cdr3_aa: CASSSQGPKNIQYF

j_call: TRBJ1-2
d_call: TRBD1
v_call: TRBV24-1
clone_size: NA
cdr3_nt: TGTGCCACCAGTGACCCCGTCCGACAGGGGAACTATGGCTACACCTTC
cdr3_aa: CATSDPVRQGNYGYTF

j_call: TRBJ1-5
d_call: TRBD1
v_call: TRBV2
clone_size: NA
cdr3_nt: TGTGCCAGCAGGTCCGGGACAGGGGGTATTCAGCCCCAGCATTTT
cdr3_aa: CASRSGTGGIQPQHF

j_call: TRBJ2-1
d_call: NA
v_call: TRBV11-2
clone_size: NA
cdr3_nt: TGTGCCAGCAGCGCTACAGGGCTATCACAGTTCTTC
cdr3_aa: CASSATGLSQFF